Reported below is one T cell receptor (beta chain). Its antigen is currently unknown. V was clipped by 3 bases and J by 10 bases, with 12 bases between them. The CDR3 has 12 residues. Whole-study results and caveats: Tumor Treg TCRs overlapped most with tumor naive CD4+ cells.

The sorted Tregs were CD4+CD25+CD127-/low cells. Adaptor-ligated barcode primers were used to amplify TRBV12-4/TRBJ1-2 clonotypes. TCRdb re-called the multiplex PCR reads with MiXCR, one entry per CDR3 protein. The repertoire holds hundreds of distinct CDR3 sequences, roughly 30% seen once, with about 53% in the top ten. What was sequenced was tumor-infiltrating Tregs sorted from the breast tumor. This clonotype was obtained from a female donor with breast cancer. The genes are TRBV12-3 or TRBV12-4 and TRBJ1-2; perhaps TRBD1 as D (5 bases). The CDR3 is CASSFLQGYYTF. In DNA, the CDR3 is TGTGCCAGCAGTTTTCTCCAGGGTTACTACACCTTC.